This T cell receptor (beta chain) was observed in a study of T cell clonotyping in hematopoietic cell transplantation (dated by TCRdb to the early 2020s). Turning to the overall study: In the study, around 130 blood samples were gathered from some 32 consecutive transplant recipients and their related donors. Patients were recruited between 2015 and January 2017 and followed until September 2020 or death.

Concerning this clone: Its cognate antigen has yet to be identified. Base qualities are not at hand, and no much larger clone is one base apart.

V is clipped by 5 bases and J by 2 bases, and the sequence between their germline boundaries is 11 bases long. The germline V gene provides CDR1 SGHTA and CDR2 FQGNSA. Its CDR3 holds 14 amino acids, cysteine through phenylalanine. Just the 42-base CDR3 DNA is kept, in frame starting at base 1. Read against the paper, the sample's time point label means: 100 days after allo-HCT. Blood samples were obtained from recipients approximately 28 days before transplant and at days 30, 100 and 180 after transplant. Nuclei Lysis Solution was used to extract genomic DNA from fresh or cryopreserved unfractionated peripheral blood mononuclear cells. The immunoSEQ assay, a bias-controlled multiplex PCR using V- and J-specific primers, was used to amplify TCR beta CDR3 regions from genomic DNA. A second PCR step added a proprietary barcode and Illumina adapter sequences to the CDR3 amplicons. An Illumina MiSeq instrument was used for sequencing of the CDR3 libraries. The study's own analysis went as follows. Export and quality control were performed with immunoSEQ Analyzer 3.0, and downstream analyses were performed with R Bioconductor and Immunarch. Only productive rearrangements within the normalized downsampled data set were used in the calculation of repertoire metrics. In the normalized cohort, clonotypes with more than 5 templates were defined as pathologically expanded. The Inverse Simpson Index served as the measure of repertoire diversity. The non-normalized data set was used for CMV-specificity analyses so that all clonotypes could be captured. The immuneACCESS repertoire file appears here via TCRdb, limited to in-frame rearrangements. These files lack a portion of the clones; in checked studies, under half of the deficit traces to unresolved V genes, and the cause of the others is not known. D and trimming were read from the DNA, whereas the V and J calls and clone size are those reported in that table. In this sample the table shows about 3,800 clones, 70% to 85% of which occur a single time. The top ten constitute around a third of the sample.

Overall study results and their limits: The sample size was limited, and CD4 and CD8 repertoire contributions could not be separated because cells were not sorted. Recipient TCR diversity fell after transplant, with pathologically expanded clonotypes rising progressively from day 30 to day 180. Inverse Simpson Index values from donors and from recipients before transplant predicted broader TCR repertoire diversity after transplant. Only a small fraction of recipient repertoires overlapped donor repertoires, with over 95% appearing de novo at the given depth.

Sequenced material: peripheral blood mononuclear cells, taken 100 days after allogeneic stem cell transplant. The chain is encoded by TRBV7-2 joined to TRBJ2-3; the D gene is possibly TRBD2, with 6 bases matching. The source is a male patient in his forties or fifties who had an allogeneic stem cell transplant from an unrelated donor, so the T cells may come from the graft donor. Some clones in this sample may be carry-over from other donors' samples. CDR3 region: CASSPGLHTDTQYF. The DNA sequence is TGTGCCAGCAGCCCGGGACTGCACACAGATACGCAGTATTTT.